The source of this TCR beta chain is a study of T cell repertoires in cytomegalovirus infection. As for the study in general: Matching HLA type, along with CMV infection, was indicated by public TCR beta signatures. Study outcomes and limitations: Cumulative frequency of public TCR beta families picked out carriers of CMV plus the relevant HLA.

This clonotype has a count of ten or more. Antigen unknown. Germline V CDR1 and CDR2: SGHTA, FQGNSA. The CDR3 runs 16 residues. J gave up 6 bases and V 1 base, and 7 bases lay outside the gene matches. One entry per CDR3 protein results from TCRdb running MiXCR on the reads. The sample lists some 270,000 distinct CDR3 sequences, about 20% occurring once. The source material was cultured PBMCs, sampled from culture after CMV antigen stimulation. This TCR came from a human donor in good health (CMV status not recorded). Some clones in this sample may be carry-over from other donors' samples. This chain connects TRBV7-2 to TRBJ2-1, with 9 bases fitting TRBD2. The CDR3, as DNA: TGTGCCAGCAGCTTAGGTTCTAGCGGGACGTTCAATGAGCAGTTCTTC. This sequence encodes CASSLGSSGTFNEQFF.